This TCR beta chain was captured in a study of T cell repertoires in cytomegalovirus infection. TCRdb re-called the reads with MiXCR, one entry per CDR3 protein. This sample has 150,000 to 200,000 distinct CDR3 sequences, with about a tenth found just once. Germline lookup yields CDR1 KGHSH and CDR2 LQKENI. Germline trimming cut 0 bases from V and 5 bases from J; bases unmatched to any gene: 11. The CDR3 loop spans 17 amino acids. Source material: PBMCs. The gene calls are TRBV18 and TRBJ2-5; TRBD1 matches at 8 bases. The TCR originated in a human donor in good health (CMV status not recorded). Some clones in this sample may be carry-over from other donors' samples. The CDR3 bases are TGTGCCAGCTCACCACCGGACAGGGCGGTGCCATGGGAGACCCAGTACTTC. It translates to CASSPPDRAVPWETQYF. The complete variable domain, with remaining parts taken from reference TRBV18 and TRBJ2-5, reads NAGVMQNPRHLVRRRGQEARLRCSPMKGHSHVYWYRQLPEEGLKFMVYLQKENIIDESGMPKERFSAEFPKEGPSILRIQQVVRGDSAAYFCASSPPDRAVPWETQYFGPGTRLLVL.